This T cell receptor (beta chain) appears in the sequencing data of a study of T cells in Graves' hyperthyroidism and ophthalmopathy. Trimming stripped 5 bases from V and 6 bases from J, with 13 bases between. The CDR3 sequence is 13 residues long. Germline V CDR1 and CDR2: KGHSH, LQKENI. Amplification targeted TCR beta CDR3 regions from RNA transcripts. During a first-round RT-PCR of the TCR CDR3, the HTBI primer set was used. TCRdb redid the calling of the multiplex PCR reads with MiXCR, one entry per CDR3 protein. The sample has 500,000 or so distinct CDR3 sequences, approximately 17% seen once. The clonotype originates from a woman younger than 35 with Graves' ophthalmopathy. Input material: blood. J is TRBJ1-2 and V is TRBV18; D gene ambiguous. CDR3 sequence: CASSASPGDGYTF. As DNA, the CDR3 is TGTGCCAGCTCAGCTTCTCCCGGGGATGGCTACACCTTC. Complete variable domain (other parts from reference TRBV18 and TRBJ1-2): NAGVMQNPRHLVRRRGQEARLRCSPMKGHSHVYWYRQLPEEGLKFMVYLQKENIIDESGMPKERFSAEFPKEGPSILRIQQVVRGDSAAYFCASSASPGDGYTFGSGTRLTVV.